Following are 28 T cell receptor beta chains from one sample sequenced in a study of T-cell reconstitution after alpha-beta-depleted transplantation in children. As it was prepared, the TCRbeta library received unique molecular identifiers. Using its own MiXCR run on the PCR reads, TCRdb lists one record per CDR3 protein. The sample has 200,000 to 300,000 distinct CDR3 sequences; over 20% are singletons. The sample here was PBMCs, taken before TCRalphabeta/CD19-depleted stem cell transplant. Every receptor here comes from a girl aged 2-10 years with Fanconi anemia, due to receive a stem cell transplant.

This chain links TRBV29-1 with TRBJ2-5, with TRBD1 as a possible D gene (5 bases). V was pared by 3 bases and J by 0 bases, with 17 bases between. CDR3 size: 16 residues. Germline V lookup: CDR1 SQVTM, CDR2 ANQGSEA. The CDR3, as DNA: TGCAGCGTTGACGGGCCAGGGCCCATAGACCAAGAGACCCAGTACTTC. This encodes CSVDGPGPIDQETQYF.

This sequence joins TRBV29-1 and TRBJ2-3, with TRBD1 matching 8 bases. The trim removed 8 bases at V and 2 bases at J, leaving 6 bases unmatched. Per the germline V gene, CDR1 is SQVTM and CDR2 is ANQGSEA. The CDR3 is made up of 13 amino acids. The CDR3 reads CSLIQGVTDTQYF. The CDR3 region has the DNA TGCAGCTTAATACAGGGGGTCACAGATACGCAGTATTTT.

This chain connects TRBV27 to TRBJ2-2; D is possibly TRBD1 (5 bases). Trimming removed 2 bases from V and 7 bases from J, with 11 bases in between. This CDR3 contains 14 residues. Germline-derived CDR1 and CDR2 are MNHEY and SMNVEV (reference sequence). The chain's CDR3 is CASSLTQVHGELFF. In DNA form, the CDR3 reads TGTGCCAGCAGTTTAACACAGGTTCACGGGGAGCTGTTTTTT.

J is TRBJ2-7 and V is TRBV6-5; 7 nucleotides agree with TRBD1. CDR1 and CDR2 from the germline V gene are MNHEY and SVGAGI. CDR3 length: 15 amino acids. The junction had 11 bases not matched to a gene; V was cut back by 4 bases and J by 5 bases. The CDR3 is CASSSWTGKIDEQYF. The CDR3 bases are TGTGCCAGCAGTTCTTGGACAGGAAAGATAGACGAGCAGTACTTC.

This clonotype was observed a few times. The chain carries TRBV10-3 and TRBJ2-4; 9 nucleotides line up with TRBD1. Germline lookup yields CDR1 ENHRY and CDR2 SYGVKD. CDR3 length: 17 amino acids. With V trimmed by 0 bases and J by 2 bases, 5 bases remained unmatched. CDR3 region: CAISESKGTGTKNIQYF. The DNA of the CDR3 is TGTGCCATCAGTGAGTCGAAGGGGACAGGGACCAAAAACATTCAGTACTTC.

CDR3 protein: CASSLVTDYEQYF. The CDR3 DNA sequence: TGCGCCAGCAGCTTGGTGACTGACTACGAGCAGTACTTC. The chain carries TRBV5-1 and TRBJ2-7, with D hard to call. CDR3 length: 13 amino acids. CDR1 and CDR2 (germline): SGHRS, YFSETQ. V lost 0 bases and J lost 3, with 7 bases in between.

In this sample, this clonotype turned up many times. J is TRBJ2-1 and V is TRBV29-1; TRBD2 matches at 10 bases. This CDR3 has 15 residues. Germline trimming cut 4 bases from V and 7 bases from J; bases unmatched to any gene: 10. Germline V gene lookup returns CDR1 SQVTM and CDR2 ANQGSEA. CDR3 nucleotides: TGCAGCGTTGTGGCAGCGGGAGGGCCCACAAATGAGCAGTTCTTC. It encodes CSVVAAGGPTNEQFF.

CDR3 nucleotides: TGCAGTGCTAGAGTTCCAGCGGGGGGCTCCTACAATGAGCAGTTCTTC. Protein: CSARVPAGGSYNEQFF. The chain couples TRBV20-1 to TRBJ2-1, with TRBD2 matching 9 bases. This CDR3 has 16 amino acids. J gave up 0 bases and V 1 base, and 4 bases lay outside the gene matches. CDR1 DFQATT and CDR2 SNEGSKA come from the germline V gene (reference sequence).

CDR3 coding DNA: TGTGCCAGCAGCCCAAACTCGGGGCCAGATACGCAGTATTTT. Translation gives CASSPNSGPDTQYF. The chain recombines TRBV7-6 with TRBJ2-3, with D perhaps TRBD1 or TRBD2 (5 bases each). This CDR3 has 14 amino acids. V was pared by 5 bases and J by 4 bases, with 13 bases between. From germline, CDR1 is SGHVS and CDR2 FNYEAQ.

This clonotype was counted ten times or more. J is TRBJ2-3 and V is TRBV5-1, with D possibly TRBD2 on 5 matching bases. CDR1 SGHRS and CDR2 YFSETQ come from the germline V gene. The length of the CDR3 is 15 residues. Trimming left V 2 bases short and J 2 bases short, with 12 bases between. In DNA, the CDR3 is TGCGCCAGCAGCTTTTTCCGGAGGCCCACAGATACGCAGTATTTT. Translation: CASSFFRRPTDTQYF.

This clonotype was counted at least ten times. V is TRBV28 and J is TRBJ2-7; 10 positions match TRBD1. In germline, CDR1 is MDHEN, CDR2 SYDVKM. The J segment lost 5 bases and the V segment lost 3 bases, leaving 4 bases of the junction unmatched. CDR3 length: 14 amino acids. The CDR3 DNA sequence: TGTGCCAGCAGTTTTGGGGGGACAGGGGACGAGCAGTACTTC. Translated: CASSFGGTGDEQYF.

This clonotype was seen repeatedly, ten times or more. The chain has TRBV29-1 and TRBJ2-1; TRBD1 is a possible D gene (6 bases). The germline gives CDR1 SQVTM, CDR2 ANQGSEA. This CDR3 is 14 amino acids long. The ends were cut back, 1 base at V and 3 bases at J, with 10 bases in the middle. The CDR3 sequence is CSVEGWGLYNEQFF. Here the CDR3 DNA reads TGCAGCGTTGAAGGGTGGGGGCTCTACAATGAGCAGTTCTTC.

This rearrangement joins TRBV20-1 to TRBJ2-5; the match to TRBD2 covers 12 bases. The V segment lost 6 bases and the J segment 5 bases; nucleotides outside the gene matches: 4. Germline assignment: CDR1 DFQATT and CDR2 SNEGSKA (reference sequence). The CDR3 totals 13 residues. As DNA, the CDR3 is TGCAGTGCCAGGACTAGCGGGGCGGAGACCCAGTACTTC. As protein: CSARTSGAETQYF.

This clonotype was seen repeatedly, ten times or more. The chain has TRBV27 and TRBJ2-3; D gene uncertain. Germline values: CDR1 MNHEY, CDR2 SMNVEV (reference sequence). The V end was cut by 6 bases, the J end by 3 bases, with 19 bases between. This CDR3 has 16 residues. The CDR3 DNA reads TGTGCCAGCAGAACCTTGGGCCGAGAAAGGACAGATACGCAGTATTTT. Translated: CASRTLGRERTDTQYF.

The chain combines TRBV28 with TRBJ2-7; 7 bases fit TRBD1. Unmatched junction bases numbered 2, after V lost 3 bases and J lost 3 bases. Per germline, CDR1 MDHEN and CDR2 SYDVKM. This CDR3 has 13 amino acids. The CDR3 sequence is CASSFRQGYEQYF. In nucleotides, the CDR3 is TGTGCCAGCAGTTTCCGACAGGGCTACGAGCAGTACTTC.

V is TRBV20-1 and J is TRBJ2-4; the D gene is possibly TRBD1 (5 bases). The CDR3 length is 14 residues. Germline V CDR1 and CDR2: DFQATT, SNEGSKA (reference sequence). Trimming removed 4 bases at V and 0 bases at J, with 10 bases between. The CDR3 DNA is TGCAGTGCTACGTCAGGGTTAGCCAAAAACATTCAGTACTTC. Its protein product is CSATSGLAKNIQYF.

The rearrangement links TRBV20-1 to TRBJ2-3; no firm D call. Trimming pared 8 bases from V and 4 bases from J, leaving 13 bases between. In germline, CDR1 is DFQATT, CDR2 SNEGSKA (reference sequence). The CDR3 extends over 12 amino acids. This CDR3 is CSPKSFADTQYF. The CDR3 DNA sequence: TGCAGTCCTAAGAGTTTCGCAGATACGCAGTATTTT.

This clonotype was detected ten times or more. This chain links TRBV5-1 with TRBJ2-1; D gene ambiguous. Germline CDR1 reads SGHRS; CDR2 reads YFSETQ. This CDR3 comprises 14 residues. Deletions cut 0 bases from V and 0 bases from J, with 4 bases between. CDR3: CASSLVSSYNEQFF. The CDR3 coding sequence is TGCGCCAGCAGCTTGGTGAGCTCCTACAATGAGCAGTTCTTC.

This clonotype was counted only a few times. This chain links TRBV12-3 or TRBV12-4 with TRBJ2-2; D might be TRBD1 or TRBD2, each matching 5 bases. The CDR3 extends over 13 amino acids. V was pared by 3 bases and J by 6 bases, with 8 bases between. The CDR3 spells CASSLSGPGELFF. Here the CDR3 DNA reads TGTGCCAGCAGTTTGTCGGGGCCCGGGGAGCTGTTTTTT.

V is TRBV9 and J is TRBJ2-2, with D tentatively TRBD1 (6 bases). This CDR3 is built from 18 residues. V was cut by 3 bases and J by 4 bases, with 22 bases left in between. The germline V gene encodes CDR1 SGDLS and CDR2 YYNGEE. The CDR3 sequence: CASSGGTRTPWGTGELFF. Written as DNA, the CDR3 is TGTGCCAGCAGCGGGGGGACACGGACTCCTTGGGGCACCGGGGAGCTGTTTTTT.

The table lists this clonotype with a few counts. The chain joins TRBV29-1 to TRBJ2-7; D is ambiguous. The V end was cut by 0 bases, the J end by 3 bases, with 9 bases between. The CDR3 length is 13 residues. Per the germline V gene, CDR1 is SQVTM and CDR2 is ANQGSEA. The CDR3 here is CSVEDRGVYEQYF. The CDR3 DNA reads TGCAGCGTTGAAGATCGAGGAGTCTACGAGCAGTACTTC.

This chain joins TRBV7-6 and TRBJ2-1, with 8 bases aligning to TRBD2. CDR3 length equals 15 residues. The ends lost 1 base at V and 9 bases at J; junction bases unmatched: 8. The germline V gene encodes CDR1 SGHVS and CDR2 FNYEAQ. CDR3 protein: CASSLESGSRIEQFF. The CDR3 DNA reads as TGTGCCAGCAGCTTAGAAAGCGGGAGTCGGATTGAGCAGTTCTTC.

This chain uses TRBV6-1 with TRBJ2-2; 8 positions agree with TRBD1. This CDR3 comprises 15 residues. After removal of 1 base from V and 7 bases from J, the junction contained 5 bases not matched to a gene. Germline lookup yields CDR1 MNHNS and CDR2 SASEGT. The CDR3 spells CASSEDTGGHGELFF. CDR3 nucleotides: TGTGCCAGCAGTGAAGATACAGGGGGGCACGGGGAGCTGTTTTTT.

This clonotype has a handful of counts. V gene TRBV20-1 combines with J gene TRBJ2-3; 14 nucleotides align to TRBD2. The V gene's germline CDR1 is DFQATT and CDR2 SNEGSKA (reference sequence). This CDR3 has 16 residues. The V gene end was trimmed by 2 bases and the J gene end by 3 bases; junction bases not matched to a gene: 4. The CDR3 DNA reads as TGCAGTGCTAGAAAGGGACTAGCGGGAGATACAGATACGCAGTATTTT. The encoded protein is CSARKGLAGDTDTQYF.

DNA of the CDR3: TGCAGTGCTAGAGTCGCTAGCTACAATGAGCAGTTCTTC. Translation: CSARVASYNEQFF. The chain couples TRBV20-1 to TRBJ2-1; no clear D. There are 13 residues in the CDR3. CDR1 is DFQATT, CDR2 SNEGSKA, per germline (reference sequence). Trimming removed 1 base at V and 3 bases at J, with 7 bases between.

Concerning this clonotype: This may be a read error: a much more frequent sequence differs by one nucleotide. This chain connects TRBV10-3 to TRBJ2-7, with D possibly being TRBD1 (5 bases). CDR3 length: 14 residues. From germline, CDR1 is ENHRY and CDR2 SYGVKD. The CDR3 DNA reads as TGTGCCATCAGTGAAGACAGTACCTACTACGAGCGGTACTTC. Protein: CAISEDSTYYERYF.

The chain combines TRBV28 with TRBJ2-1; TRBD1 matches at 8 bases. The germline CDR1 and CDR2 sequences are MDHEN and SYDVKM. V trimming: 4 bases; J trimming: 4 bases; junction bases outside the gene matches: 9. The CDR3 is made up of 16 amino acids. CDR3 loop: CASSSPVGQGYNEQFF. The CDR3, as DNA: TGTGCCAGCAGTTCCCCCGTCGGACAGGGTTACAATGAGCAGTTCTTC.

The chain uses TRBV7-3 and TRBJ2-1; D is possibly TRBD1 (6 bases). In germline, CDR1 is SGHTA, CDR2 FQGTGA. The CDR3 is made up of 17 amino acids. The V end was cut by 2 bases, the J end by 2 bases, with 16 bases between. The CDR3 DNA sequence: TGTGCCAGCAGCTTAGGACAGCTCCTGACGCCCTACAATGAGCAGTTCTTC. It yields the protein CASSLGQLLTPYNEQFF.